This TCR beta chain is drawn from a study of blood T cell repertoires in COVID-19. Overall study context: The origin of the acute and convalescent COVID-19 samples was the United States, Italy and Spain. T cells, B-cell-depleted T cells, or PBMCs supplied cDNA or gDNA.

As originally analysed: Amplification of reference gene primers provided the estimated nucleated cell counts. The method was immunoSEQ multiplex PCR; TCRdb's version includes in-frame clones alone and lacks a portion of them. That table supplies the V and J calls and clone size; D and trimming were determined from the DNA. Of 150,000 to 250,000 clones in the sample, around 75% are singletons; the top ten hold almost 6%. CDR1 and CDR2 from the germline V gene are LGHDT and YNNKEL (reference sequence). The CDR3 runs 15 residues. Germline trimming cut 2 bases from V and 3 bases from J; bases unmatched to any gene: 7.

The sequencing input was peripheral blood. The chain uses TRBV3-1 (or the pseudogene TRBV3-2) and TRBJ2-7, with 7 positions matching TRBD1. The sequence was obtained from a woman aged 40-49 years with COVID-19, enrolled during active disease. CDR3 in DNA: TGTGCCAGCAGCCAATGGGGACAGAAAAGCTACGAGCAGTACTTC. This translates into CASSQWGQKSYEQYF.